The following is a T cell receptor (beta chain) sequence with its context. This sample stems from a study of blood T cell repertoires in COVID-19. Trimming stripped 7 bases from V and 4 bases from J, with 9 bases between. The germline CDR1 and CDR2 sequences are SGHDT and YYEEEE. This CDR3 comprises 12 residues. Sequencing was performed with immunoSEQ multiplex PCR; in TCRdb, only in-frame clones are kept and a portion is missing. The profile shows 430,000 or so clones, approximately 90% of them singletons. The sequence was obtained from a man aged 18 to 35 with COVID-19, enrolled during active disease. The chain employs TRBV5-6 and TRBJ2-1; tentatively, D is TRBD1 (5 bases). Sample: peripheral blood. CDR3 bases: TGTGCCAGCGGACAAACATACAATGAGCAGTTCTTC. This sequence encodes CASGQTYNEQFF.